Ten or more counts support the clone carrying this T cell receptor (beta chain). The antigen is unknown. TCRdb itself ran the RT-PCR reads through MiXCR, one entry per CDR3 protein. The table lists 650,000 to 700,000 distinct CDR3 sequences, approximately 15% of them singletons. This record comes from a study of response to subunit inactivated influenza vaccine. General observations from the study: Few additional T cells are recruited per seasonal influenza vaccination, authors suggested.

This CDR3 region has 17 residues. Germline CDR1 SEHNR, CDR2 FQNEAQ (reference sequence). V dropped 0 bases and J dropped 3 bases, with 17 bases sitting between them. This chain connects TRBV7-9 to TRBJ1-2; TRBD1 is a possible D gene (6 bases). The sequence came from a man aged 45-65 years who received an inactivated influenza vaccine. The sample consisted of PBMCs from blood, taken roughly 12 days after vaccination. CDR3 protein: CASSLAWTGTIDYGYTF. As DNA, the CDR3 is TGTGCCAGCAGCTTAGCGTGGACCGGGACAATTGACTATGGCTACACCTTC.